This record concerns one T cell receptor beta chain sequence. V shed 1 base and J shed 0 bases, with 7 bases lying between them. Germline V CDR1 and CDR2: SGHTA, FQGNSA. The CDR3 sequence is 14 residues long. These data are taken from a study of blood T cell repertoires in COVID-19. The protocol was immunoSEQ multiplex PCR, while the TCRdb copy is restricted to in-frame clones and leaves out a portion. The sample holds some 120,000 clones, 90% seen once. Followed over time, Seattle patients had been enrolled while infection was active. This TCR came from a man aged 55 to 70 with COVID-19, enrolled during active disease. The V call is TRBV7-2, the J call TRBJ2-7; no firm D call. The sequenced sample consisted of peripheral blood. The CDR3 sequence is CASSLDSSSYEQYF. The CDR3, as DNA: TGTGCCAGCAGCTTAGATAGCAGCTCCTACGAGCAGTACTTC.